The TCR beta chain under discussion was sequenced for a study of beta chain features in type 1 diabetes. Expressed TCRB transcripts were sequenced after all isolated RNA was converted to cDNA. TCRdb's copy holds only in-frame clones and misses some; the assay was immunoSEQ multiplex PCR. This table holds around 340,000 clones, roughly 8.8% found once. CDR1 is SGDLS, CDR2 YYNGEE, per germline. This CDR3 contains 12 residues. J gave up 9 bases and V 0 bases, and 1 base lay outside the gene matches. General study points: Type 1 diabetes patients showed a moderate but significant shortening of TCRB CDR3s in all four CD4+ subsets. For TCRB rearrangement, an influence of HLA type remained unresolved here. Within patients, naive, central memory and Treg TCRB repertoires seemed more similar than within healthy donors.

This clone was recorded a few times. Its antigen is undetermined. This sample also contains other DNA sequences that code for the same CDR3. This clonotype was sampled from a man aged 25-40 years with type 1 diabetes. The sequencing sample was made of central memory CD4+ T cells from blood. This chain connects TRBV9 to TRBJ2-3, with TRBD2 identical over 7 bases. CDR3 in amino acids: CASSVERGTQYF. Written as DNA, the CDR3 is TGTGCCAGCAGCGTAGAGCGGGGAACGCAGTATTTT.